This is a list of T cell receptor beta chains from one sample in a study of radiation and T cells in renal cell carcinoma. Some clones are missing from TCRdb's copy, which holds only in-frame ones; the method was immunoSEQ multiplex PCR. Among about 18,000 clones listed, roughly three fifths were seen once. This sample comprised tumor tissue, obtained from a patient whose treatment was nephrectomy without radiotherapy. The source is a man in his forties or fifties with renal cell carcinoma. Both conserved end residues are part of each CDR3. A D gene is named only where the DNA matches it firmly. Clone size appears in some rows only: once, few, many, or a class for an expanded clone.

.,TRBD1,TRBJ2-7,TRBV7-2,CASNSGPGQGPYEQYF,TGTGCCAGCAACTCTGGCCCGGGACAGGGGCCCTACGAGCAGTACTTC
few,.,TRBJ2-2,TRBV5-4,CASSLQVPVAIAGELFF,TGTGCCAGCAGCTTGCAGGTCCCGGTAGCAATTGCGGGGGAGCTGTTTTTT
.,.,TRBJ2-6,TRBV4-3,CASSQDQGLSGANVLTF,TGCGCCAGCAGCCAAGATCAGGGCCTCTCTGGGGCCAACGTCCTGACTTTC
.,.,TRBJ2-7,TRBV6-5,CASSLHRTYEQYF,TGTGCCAGCAGCCTCCACAGGACCTACGAGCAGTACTTC
few,TRBD1,TRBJ1-2,TRBV9,CASSVVGQGGSGYTF,TGTGCCAGCAGCGTAGTCGGACAGGGGGGTAGTGGCTACACCTTC
.,.,TRBJ2-6,TRBV19,CASTQGGDHGANVLTF,TGTGCCAGTACTCAGGGAGGCGATCATGGGGCCAACGTCCTGACTTTC
.,TRBD1,TRBJ2-3,TRBV7-2,CASSLFDRVTDTQYF,TGTGCCAGCAGCCTCTTTGACAGGGTCACAGATACGCAGTATTTT
.,.,TRBJ2-2,TRBV7-2,CASSQGSVAGELFF,TGTGCCAGCAGCCAGGGATCGGTGGCCGGGGAGCTGTTTTTT
.,.,TRBJ1-1,TRBV15,CATSTLPVFF,TGTGCCACCAGCACCCTTCCTGTGTTCTTT
.,.,TRBJ2-7,TRBV5-4,CASSTDTGYEQYF,TGTGCCAGCAGCACGGACACCGGATACGAGCAGTACTTC
.,.,TRBJ1-2,TRBV19,CASSMFSAYQTF,TGTGCCAGTAGTATGTTCTCGGCCTACCAGACCTTC
few,TRBD1,TRBJ2-2,TRBV29-1,CSVRRQGAGELFF,TGCAGCGTTCGGAGGCAGGGGGCTGGGGAGCTGTTTTTT
.,.,TRBJ1-2,TRBV5-4,CASNFERGDGYTF,TGTGCCAGCAACTTTGAACGGGGCGATGGCTACACCTTC
few,.,TRBJ1-1,TRBV7-9,CASSVDSMNTEAFF,TGTGCCAGCAGCGTAGACAGCATGAACACTGAAGCTTTCTTT
medium-sized,TRBD1,TRBJ2-4,TRBV4-3,CASSQTGWGIQYF,TGCGCCAGCAGCCAGACAGGGTGGGGCATTCAGTACTTC
.,TRBD2,TRBJ2-7,TRBV10-3,CAIRETSGSTYEQYF,TGTGCCATCAGGGAGACTAGCGGGAGCACCTACGAGCAGTACTTC
.,.,TRBJ1-1,TRBV4-3,CASSQPPAGGLNTEAFF,TGCGCCAGCAGCCAACCCCCCGCCGGGGGGTTGAACACTGAAGCTTTCTTT
.,.,TRBJ2-1,TRBV4-3,CASSQAPGRHDNEQFF,TGCGCCAGCAGCCAAGCACCAGGGAGGCACGACAATGAGCAGTTCTTC
.,.,TRBJ1-3,TRBV5-6,CASSLDITGNTIYF,TGTGCCAGCAGCTTGGACATTACTGGAAACACCATATATTTT
.,TRBD1,TRBJ1-4,TRBV12-5,CASGPGTGVATNEKLFF,TGTGCTAGTGGTCCCGGGACAGGGGTTGCAACTAATGAAAAACTGTTTTTT
.,.,TRBJ1-3,TRBV9,CASSATTASGNTIYF,TGTGCCAGCAGCGCTACCACTGCCTCTGGAAACACCATATATTTT
.,TRBD1,TRBJ1-5,TRBV9,CASSPGDRGQPQHF,TGTGCCAGCAGCCCAGGTGACAGGGGGCAGCCCCAGCATTTT
.,.,TRBJ1-2,TRBV5-4,CASSFEGARRDYGYTF,TGTGCCAGCAGCTTCGAAGGGGCGCGTCGAGACTATGGCTACACCTTC
.,TRBD2,TRBJ2-1,TRBV19,CASSISAGGRRSYNEQFF,TGTGCCAGTAGTATCAGTGCGGGCGGGAGAAGATCCTACAATGAGCAGTTCTTC
once,.,TRBJ1-6,TRBV19,CASSPSNGQQALHF,TGTGCCAGTAGTCCATCGAACGGGCAGCAGGCCCTCCACTTT
few,.,TRBJ1-5,TRBV18,CASSPLGSNQPQHF,TGTGCCAGCTCACCACTGGGGAGCAATCAGCCCCAGCATTTT
.,.,TRBJ1-2,TRBV30,CASSSNYGYTF,TGTGCCTCATCCAGCAACTATGGCTACACCTTC
.,TRBD1,TRBJ2-7,TRBV6-1,CASQDRDRTYEQYF,TGTGCCAGCCAAGACCGGGACAGGACCTACGAGCAGTACTTC
.,TRBD2,TRBJ2-1,TRBV30,CASGLARNNEQFF,TGTGCCAGTGGACTAGCGCGGAACAATGAGCAGTTCTTC
.,TRBD2,TRBJ2-7,TRBV14,CARAGLAGVYEQYF,TGTGCCAGGGCGGGACTAGCGGGGGTCTACGAGCAGTACTTC
.,.,TRBJ1-1,TRBV5-6,CASSFGEGTEAFF,TGTGCCAGCAGCTTTGGGGAGGGCACTGAAGCTTTCTTT
.,TRBD1,TRBJ1-5,TRBV7-9,CASSPGTGNQPQHF,TGTGCCAGCAGCCCCGGGACAGGGAATCAGCCCCAGCATTTT
.,.,TRBJ1-1,TRBV5-4,CASSEPRGSRTEAFF,TGTGCCAGCAGCGAGCCCAGGGGATCGCGGACTGAAGCTTTCTTT
once,.,TRBJ2-5,TRBV13,CASSSGVGETQYF,TGTGCCAGCAGCTCGGGCGTGGGAGAGACCCAGTACTTC
.,.,TRBJ2-7,TRBV5-1,CASSLLGAVEEQYF,TGCGCCAGCAGCTTGTTGGGGGCGGTAGAGGAGCAGTACTTC
.,.,TRBJ1-1,TRBV7-9,CASSLVMTEAFF,TGTGCCAGCAGCTTAGTTATGACTGAAGCTTTCTTT
.,.,TRBJ2-5,TRBV30,CAWSVLPVKWGQETQYF,TGTGCCTGGAGTGTACTACCCGTCAAATGGGGGCAAGAGACCCAGTACTTC
medium-sized,.,TRBJ1-5,TRBV28,CASSLENQPQHF,TGTGCCAGCAGTTTAGAAAATCAGCCCCAGCATTTT
.,.,TRBJ1-2,TRBV18,CASSPPYGDGYTF,TGTGCCAGCTCACCCCCGTATGGGGATGGCTACACCTTC
.,.,TRBJ1-1,TRBV27,CASSFRLRVNTEAFF,TGTGCCAGCAGTTTTAGACTCAGGGTCAACACTGAAGCTTTCTTT
.,.,TRBJ1-6,TRBV6-6,CASSYNRDSPLHF,TGTGCCAGCAGTTACAACCGGGATTCACCCCTCCACTTT
.,.,TRBJ1-1,TRBV6-5,CASLNRNTEAFF,TGTGCCAGCTTAAATCGGAACACTGAAGCTTTCTTT
.,.,TRBJ1-6,TRBV30,CAWSGRGRENSPLHF,TGTGCCTGGAGTGGCCGGGGGAGGGAAAATTCACCCCTCCACTTT
few,TRBD2,TRBJ2-2,TRBV19,CASWASGRSLHTGELFF,TGTGCCAGTTGGGCTAGCGGGAGATCTTTACACACCGGGGAGCTGTTTTTT
.,.,TRBJ1-6,TRBV11-2,CASSLLQGRWSPLHF,TGTGCCAGCAGCTTGCTCCAGGGGAGGTGGTCACCCCTCCACTTT
.,.,TRBJ1-1,TRBV5-6,CASSWSANTEAFF,TGTGCCAGCAGCTGGTCAGCTAACACTGAAGCTTTCTTT
.,.,TRBJ2-7,TRBV7-9,CASMAPATLYF,TGTGCCAGCATGGCCCCCGCAACCCTCTACTTC
.,TRBD2,TRBJ2-3,TRBV30,CAWRLAGGPDTQYF,TGTGCCTGGAGACTAGCGGGGGGGCCAGATACGCAGTATTTT
.,.,TRBJ2-7,TRBV9,CASSVRRTGDEQYF,TGTGCCAGCAGCGTAAGGCGGACCGGCGACGAGCAGTACTTC
.,.,TRBJ1-4,TRBV5-4,CASSVDGRNEKLFF,TGTGCCAGCAGCGTGGACGGACGTAATGAAAAACTGTTTTTT
.,TRBD1,TRBJ2-7,TRBV7-2,CASSTGTEDLYEQYF,TGTGCCAGCAGCACCGGGACAGAAGACCTCTACGAGCAGTACTTC
few,TRBD1,TRBJ1-1,TRBV10-3,CAIGTGGAPEAFF,TGTGCCATCGGGACAGGCGGGGCCCCTGAAGCTTTCTTT
.,.,TRBJ2-3,TRBV5-6,CASSSPSLGDTQYF,TGTGCCAGCAGCTCCCCATCATTGGGAGATACGCAGTATTTT
once,TRBD2,TRBJ2-7,TRBV7-8,CASSPLGGMESEQYF,TGTGCCAGCAGCCCACTGGGGGGGATGGAAAGCGAGCAGTACTTC
few,.,TRBJ1-1,TRBV19,CASSINRHTEAFF,TGTGCCAGTAGTATCAATCGGCACACTGAAGCTTTCTTT
.,.,TRBJ1-2,TRBV19,CASSTKRTSLRGYTF,TGTGCCAGTAGTACCAAACGAACTTCCCTGAGAGGCTACACCTTC
.,.,TRBJ1-2,TRBV28,CASSSGEGTGYTF,TGTGCCAGCAGTTCGGGGGAGGGGACTGGCTACACCTTC
.,TRBD2,TRBJ2-7,TRBV5-4,CASRFGLATSSYEQYF,TGTGCCAGCAGGTTTGGACTAGCGACCTCCTCCTACGAGCAGTACTTC
few,.,TRBJ2-1,TRBV7-3,CASSWLGSYNEQFF,TGTGCCAGCAGCTGGCTAGGCTCCTACAATGAGCAGTTCTTC
.,TRBD1,TRBJ1-5,TRBV19,CASSIEDRGRQPQHF,TGTGCCAGTAGTATAGAGGACAGGGGGAGACAGCCCCAGCATTTT